The rows below give T cell receptor beta chains drawn from one sample of a study of identifying expanded T cells in peripheral blood. Assay used: immunoSEQ multiplex PCR; TCRdb lists only in-frame clones, some missing. The table shows around 90,000 clones, with 88% occurring only once. Material: blood. Receptors were obtained from a person aged 18 to 75 in good health. Both conserved end residues are part of each CDR3.

V gene: TRBV15; J gene: TRBJ2-2; CDR3 length: 19; CDR3 protein: CATSRDQTAAGGETGELFF
V gene: TRBV11-2; J gene: TRBJ1-1; CDR3 length: 13; CDR3 protein: CASSWGMNTEAFF
V gene: TRBV19; J gene: TRBJ2-6; CDR3 length: 15; CDR3 protein: CASSKELSGANVLTF
V gene: TRBV4-1; J gene: TRBJ1-2; CDR3 length: 15; CDR3 protein: CASRNPIQGIYGYTF
V gene: TRBV6-1; J gene: TRBJ2-7; CDR3 length: 13; CDR3 protein: CASSEARGYEQYF
V gene: TRBV30; J gene: TRBJ2-4; CDR3 length: 15; CDR3 protein: CAWTRTGLAKNIQYF
V gene: TRBV7-9; J gene: TRBJ2-1; CDR3 length: 15; CDR3 protein: CASSFAGARVDEQFF
V gene: TRBV5-1; J gene: TRBJ1-5; CDR3 length: 15; CDR3 protein: CASSLEGVSNQPQHF
V gene: TRBV5-1; J gene: TRBJ2-3; CDR3 length: 15; CDR3 protein: CASSRTGQGADTQYF
V gene: TRBV18; J gene: TRBJ2-7; CDR3 length: 13; CDR3 protein: CASSPPPGFEQYF
V gene: TRBV7-9; J gene: TRBJ2-3; CDR3 length: 15; CDR3 protein: CASSLTSARTDTQYF
V gene: TRBV5-4; J gene: TRBJ2-1; CDR3 length: 15; CDR3 protein: CASSVGTSEYNEQFF
V gene: TRBV5-1; J gene: TRBJ2-4; CDR3 length: 16; CDR3 protein: CASSWTSGGAKNIQYF
V gene: TRBV5-4; J gene: TRBJ2-3; CDR3 length: 17; CDR3 protein: CASSLVRPAGPQDTQYF
V gene: TRBV7-9; J gene: TRBJ1-6; CDR3 length: 14; CDR3 protein: CASSPGTADLGIHF
V gene: TRBV28; J gene: TRBJ2-7; CDR3 length: 17; CDR3 protein: CASSLTSGRTLPYEQYF
V gene: TRBV9; J gene: TRBJ2-2; CDR3 length: 16; CDR3 protein: CASSATTGANTGELFF
V gene: TRBV28; J gene: TRBJ2-1; CDR3 length: 17; CDR3 protein: CASSLSPGTSGNNEQFF
V gene: TRBV18; J gene: TRBJ2-7; CDR3 length: 14; CDR3 protein: CASSTTSGSHEQYF
V gene: TRBV19; J gene: TRBJ1-1; CDR3 length: 13; CDR3 protein: CASSLIGETEAFF
V gene: TRBV15; J gene: TRBJ2-1; CDR3 length: 14; CDR3 protein: CATSRDRGNNEQFF
V gene: TRBV7-3; J gene: TRBJ2-2; CDR3 length: 12; CDR3 protein: CASSPSQGELFF
V gene: TRBV10-1; J gene: TRBJ1-1; CDR3 length: 14; CDR3 protein: CASSGQGEIAEAFF
V gene: TRBV4-1; J gene: TRBJ1-1; CDR3 length: 15; CDR3 protein: CASSQYYTANTEAFF
V gene: TRBV7-2; J gene: TRBJ2-7; CDR3 length: 16; CDR3 protein: CASSLYGGGVLYEQYF
V gene: TRBV28; J gene: TRBJ2-7; CDR3 length: 18; CDR3 protein: CASSYRNLSPRDRYEQYF
V gene: TRBV28; J gene: TRBJ2-7; CDR3 length: 15; CDR3 protein: CASTEGAGGAYEQYF
V gene: TRBV5-1; J gene: TRBJ1-1; CDR3 length: 13; CDR3 protein: CASSTNRDRGAFF
V gene: TRBV6-6; J gene: TRBJ2-3; CDR3 length: 14; CDR3 protein: CASSDSQGTDTQYF
V gene: TRBV28; J gene: TRBJ1-5; CDR3 length: 14; CDR3 protein: CASSLGGGNQPQHF
V gene: TRBV7-3; J gene: TRBJ2-1; CDR3 length: 15; CDR3 protein: CASSLGTSGSNEQFF
V gene: TRBV30; J gene: TRBJ1-1; CDR3 length: 15; CDR3 protein: CAWSVRQGSGAEAFF
V gene: TRBV6-5; J gene: TRBJ1-1; CDR3 length: 14; CDR3 protein: CASSYLGTGKEAFF
V gene: TRBV29-1; J gene: TRBJ2-5; CDR3 length: 14; CDR3 protein: CSVAKGQGTETQYF
V gene: TRBV9; J gene: TRBJ2-7; CDR3 length: 17; CDR3 protein: CASSAPAGTSGTYEQYF
V gene: TRBV6-1; J gene: TRBJ2-3; CDR3 length: 13; CDR3 protein: CASNRQGGDTQYF
V gene: TRBV30; J gene: TRBJ1-6; CDR3 length: 12; CDR3 protein: CAWSRGNSPLHF
V gene: TRBV28; J gene: TRBJ2-7; CDR3 length: 17; CDR3 protein: CASIGWDRGTGSYEQYF
V gene: TRBV19; J gene: TRBJ2-3; CDR3 length: 15; CDR3 protein: CASSTWTSGGDTQYF
V gene: TRBV7-9; J gene: TRBJ1-4; CDR3 length: 14; CDR3 protein: CASSLRGADEKLFF
V gene: TRBV7-2; J gene: TRBJ2-3; CDR3 length: 14; CDR3 protein: CASSVNGGRDTQYF
V gene: TRBV6-1; J gene: TRBJ2-7; CDR3 length: 18; CDR3 protein: CASSEGTPGDRGSYEQYF